The rows below give T cell receptor beta chains drawn from one sample of a study of T cells in Graves' hyperthyroidism and ophthalmopathy. TCRdb redid the calling of the multiplex PCR reads with MiXCR, one entry per CDR3 protein. The sample consists of tens of thousands of distinct CDR3 sequences, just under 50% of them appearing once. The sequenced sample consisted of blood. These receptors came from a woman in her forties or fifties with Graves' hyperthyroidism that later progressed to Graves' ophthalmopathy. Each CDR3 is given with its conserved first and last residue. A D gene is named only where the DNA matches it firmly. Clone size is given for some rows only: seen once, a few or many times, or a class if the clone is expanded.

>-|TRBV6-5|TRBJ2-1|many
TGTGCCAGCAGTTACTCAGGGGCTGATGAGCAGTTCTTC
CASSYSGADEQFF
>TRBD1|TRBV19|TRBJ1-4|many
TGTGCCAGTAGGCAACGACAGGGATTTAGTGAAAAACTGTTTTTT
CASRQRQGFSEKLFF
>-|TRBV20-1|TRBJ2-6|-
TGCAGTGCTAGAGAAAACAGTGCTGGGGCCAACGTCCTGACTTTC
CSARENSAGANVLTF
>-|TRBV6-5|TRBJ2-7|-
TGTGCCAGCAGTTCCCCAGCGATCACGGGAGAGCAGTACTTC
CASSSPAITGEQYF
>-|TRBV7-7|TRBJ2-3|-
-
CASSFYICSARSDSDTQYF
>-|TRBV12-3/TRBV12-4|TRBJ2-6|many
TGTGCCAGCCATTCTGGGGCCAACGTCCTGACTTTC
CASHSGANVLTF
>-|TRBV18|TRBJ2-5|few
TGTGCCAGCTCACGGGTCAGCGGCTCGGAGACCCAGTACTTC
CASSRVSGSETQYF
>TRBD1|TRBV7-2|TRBJ2-7|-
TGTGCCAGCAGCTTAGCACAGGGGGCTAACTATGGCTACGAGCAGTACTTC
CASSLAQGANYGYEQYF
>-|TRBV12-3/TRBV12-4|TRBJ2-5|-
TGTGCCAGCCTCCGGGGGTCGGAAGGAACCCAGCACTTC
CASLRGSEGTQHF
>-|TRBV10-3|TRBJ1-2|-
TGTGCCATCAGTGGAGAAACAAGCTATGGCTACACCTTC
CAISGETSYGYTF
>TRBD2|TRBV6-5|TRBJ2-7|many
TGTGCCAGCAGTGCCCGTTGGGGGACTAGCGGGAGGGCGGGAGAGCAGTACTTC
CASSARWGTSGRAGEQYF